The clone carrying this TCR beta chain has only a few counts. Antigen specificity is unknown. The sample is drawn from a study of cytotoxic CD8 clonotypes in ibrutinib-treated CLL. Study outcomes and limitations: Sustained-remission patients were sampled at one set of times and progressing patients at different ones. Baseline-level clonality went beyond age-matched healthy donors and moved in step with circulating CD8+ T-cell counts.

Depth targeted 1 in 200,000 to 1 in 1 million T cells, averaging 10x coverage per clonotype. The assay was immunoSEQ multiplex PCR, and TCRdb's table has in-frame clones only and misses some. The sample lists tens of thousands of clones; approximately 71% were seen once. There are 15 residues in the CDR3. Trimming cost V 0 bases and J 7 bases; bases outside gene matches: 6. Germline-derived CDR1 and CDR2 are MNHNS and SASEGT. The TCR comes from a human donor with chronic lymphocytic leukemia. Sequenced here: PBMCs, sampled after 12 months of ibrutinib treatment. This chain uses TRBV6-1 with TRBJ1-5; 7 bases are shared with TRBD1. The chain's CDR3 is CASSEASGGKQPQHF. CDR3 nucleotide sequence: TGTGCCAGCAGTGAAGCATCAGGGGGGAAACAGCCCCAGCATTTT.